Listed below are T cell receptor beta chains from one sample, sequenced in a study of beta chain features in type 1 diabetes. The assay was immunoSEQ multiplex PCR, and TCRdb's table has in-frame clones only and misses some. This table has 130,000 or so clones, approximately 10% appearing once. The sequenced sample consisted of central memory CD4+ T cells from blood. The receptors derive from a man younger than 45 with type 1 diabetes. The CDR3 runs from the conserved cysteine through the conserved F or W. D genes are given only for firm matches. Clone size, where shown, is once, few, many, or a class for clones that have expanded.

d_call | j_call | v_call | clone_size | cdr3_nt | cdr3_aa
TRBD1 | TRBJ2-5 | TRBV5-1 | few | TGCGCCAGCAGCTTGGGGACAGGGGGCTCAGAGACCCAGTACTTC | CASSLGTGGSETQYF
TRBD2 | TRBJ2-1 | TRBV11-2 | NA | TGTGCCAGCAGCACACATGGGACTAGCGGGGGTCTCCTTTACAATGAGCAGTTCTTC | CASSTHGTSGGLLYNEQFF
NA | TRBJ1-1 | TRBV11-2 | NA | TGTGCCAGCAGCTTAGGACGGGGAACTGAAGCTTTCTTT | CASSLGRGTEAFF
NA | TRBJ2-5 | TRBV29-1 | NA | TGCAGCGTCGTTAAAGAGACCCAGTACTTC | CSVVKETQYF
TRBD2 | TRBJ2-5 | TRBV5-1 | many | TGCGCCAGCACTAGCGGATCAACCCAAGAGACCCAGTACTTC | CASTSGSTQETQYF
TRBD1 | TRBJ1-2 | TRBV7-3 | few | TGTGCCAGCAGCTCCGGACAGGCCTATGGCTACACCTTC | CASSSGQAYGYTF
TRBD2 | TRBJ2-3 | TRBV7-9 | NA | TGTGCGAGGTCCAGCGGGGGAACAGATACGCAGTATTTT | CARSSGGTDTQYF
TRBD1 | TRBJ1-2 | TRBV7-2 | NA | TGTGCCAGCAGCTTCACAGGGGCAGACGATGGCTACACCTTC | CASSFTGADDGYTF
NA | TRBJ1-5 | TRBV18 | NA | TGTGCCAGCTCACCACGGGAGGGCAAGGTTCAGCCCCAGCATTTT | CASSPREGKVQPQHF
NA | TRBJ1-6 | TRBV19 | few | TGTGCCAGTAGTATAGAACCGGATAATTCACCCCTCCACTTT | CASSIEPDNSPLHF
TRBD2 | TRBJ2-5 | TRBV11-2 | NA | TGTGCCAGCAGCTTCCGGATAGCGGGGGGGAGAGGCGTGGAGACCCAGTACTTC | CASSFRIAGGRGVETQYF
TRBD2 | TRBJ2-7 | TRBV19 | many | TGTGCCACTGGACTAGCGGACTCCTACGAGCAGTACTTC | CATGLADSYEQYF
NA | TRBJ2-3 | TRBV6-6 | NA | TGTGCCAGCAGTTACGGAGGGGCCGGCACAGATACGCAGTATTTT | CASSYGGAGTDTQYF
NA | TRBJ1-1 | TRBV7-2 | few | TGTGCCAGCAGCTTAGTTCGGGAGACTGAAGCTTTCTTT | CASSLVRETEAFF
TRBD2 | TRBJ2-5 | TRBV5-1 | NA | TGCGCCAGCAGCTTGGGTGGCAGCGGGGGTCGCGGCACAGAGACCCAGTACTTC | CASSLGGSGGRGTETQYF
NA | TRBJ1-2 | TRBV19 | NA | TGTGCCAGTAGTATCGGCGGCCGATATGGCTACACCTTC | CASSIGGRYGYTF
TRBD1 | TRBJ1-3 | TRBV27 | NA | TGTGCCAGCAGGGAAACAGGGGCTGGAAACACCATATATTTT | CASRETGAGNTIYF
TRBD1 | TRBJ1-4 | TRBV9 | few | TGTGCCAGCAGCACTAGATCGGGACAGGGAACTAATGAAAAACTGTTTTTT | CASSTRSGQGTNEKLFF
NA | TRBJ2-1 | TRBV5-1 | NA | TGCGCCAGCAGCTGGGCCGGGACTGGCTCCTACAATGAGCAGTTCTTC | CASSWAGTGSYNEQFF
NA | TRBJ1-2 | TRBV5-1 | few | TGCGCCACAACGGACAGCTCTAACTATGGCTACACCTTC | CATTDSSNYGYTF
NA | TRBJ1-2 | TRBV28 | few | TGTGCCAGCAGCCCCACCCTATATGGCTACACCTTC | CASSPTLYGYTF
NA | TRBJ2-1 | TRBV19 | NA | TGTGCCACTCGGAGGGGGCAGGGTGATGAGCAGTTCTTC | CATRRGQGDEQFF
TRBD2 | TRBJ2-1 | TRBV7-9 | NA | TGTGCCAGCAGCTTAGAGAGCGGGGACCTCTCCTACAATGAGCAGTTCTTC | CASSLESGDLSYNEQFF
NA | TRBJ1-4 | TRBV7-2 | NA | TGTGCCAGCAGCCGTGGGGGGACTAATGAAAAACTGTTTTTT | CASSRGGTNEKLFF
NA | TRBJ1-1 | TRBV7-6 | NA | TGTGCCAGCAGCTTCCAGGGGCCGAACACTGAAGCTTTCTTT | CASSFQGPNTEAFF
TRBD1 | TRBJ1-1 | TRBV19 | few | TGTGCCAGTAGCGCCCAGGGGGCAGGTGAAGCTTTCTTT | CASSAQGAGEAFF
NA | TRBJ2-1 | TRBV7-2 | NA | TGTGCCAGCAGCTTGGGCGGCCCTAGCTCTGAGCAGTTCTTC | CASSLGGPSSEQFF
TRBD2 | TRBJ2-7 | TRBV11-1 | few | TGTGCCAGCAGCCAGGGGCCTAGCGGGGCCAACGAGCAGTACTTC | CASSQGPSGANEQYF
NA | TRBJ2-1 | TRBV5-4 | NA | TGTGCCAGCAGCTTGGTGGTTCGGGGGTCTGGGAATGAGCAGTTCTTC | CASSLVVRGSGNEQFF
TRBD2 | TRBJ2-7 | TRBV5-4 | few | TGTGCCAGCAGCTCAACTAGCGACTCCTACGAGCAGTACTTC | CASSSTSDSYEQYF
TRBD1 | TRBJ1-5 | TRBV7-8 | few | TGTGCCAGCAGCCCCGGGACAGGCCAGCGGCAGCCCCAGCATTTT | CASSPGTGQRQPQHF
NA | TRBJ1-5 | TRBV2 | NA | TGTGCCAGCAGTGTGGTCGACAGGTCAAAAAATCAGCCCCAGCATTTT | CASSVVDRSKNQPQHF
TRBD1 | TRBJ2-7 | TRBV29-1 | few | TGCAGCGTTAGGACAGGCAGGGGGTCCTACGAGCAGTACTTC | CSVRTGRGSYEQYF
NA | TRBJ2-5 | TRBV7-9 | few | TGTGCCAGCAGCTTAGAGAGGACTACTCAAGAGACCCAGTACTTC | CASSLERTTQETQYF
NA | TRBJ2-7 | TRBV7-2 | few | TGTGCCAGCAGCCGGACAGAACTGTACGAGCAGTACTTC | CASSRTELYEQYF
TRBD1 | TRBJ1-3 | TRBV9 | few | TGTGCCAGCAGCCGGGACAGCCCTGGAAACACCATATATTTT | CASSRDSPGNTIYF
NA | TRBJ2-3 | TRBV30 | many | TGTGCCTGGAGTGCCACAGGGCACGGATGGGATACGCAGTATTTT | CAWSATGHGWDTQYF
NA | TRBJ1-2 | TRBV7-2 | NA | TGTGCCAGCAGCTCCCCACTCCTATCCTACACCTTC | CASSSPLLSYTF
TRBD2 | TRBJ2-5 | TRBV9 | few | TGTGCCAGCAGCGTAGCGGGGGGGGTGGAGACCCAGTACTTC | CASSVAGGVETQYF
TRBD1 | TRBJ2-1 | TRBV19 | few | TGTGCCAGTAGTCCACCCGGGACAGCCTACAATGAGCAGTTCTTC | CASSPPGTAYNEQFF
TRBD2 | TRBJ2-1 | TRBV7-2 | NA | TGTGCCAGCAGCTACAACTTCCGGCGCGGGGGGGCAAATGAGCAGTTCTTC | CASSYNFRRGGANEQFF
TRBD1 | TRBJ2-3 | TRBV4-2 | few | TGTGCCAGCAGCCAAGAAGGCGCAGGGGGCTCAGATACGCAGTATTTT | CASSQEGAGGSDTQYF
NA | TRBJ2-7 | TRBV6-6 | few | TGTGCCAGCAGTTCCGCCGGGTCCTACTACGAGCAGTACTTC | CASSSAGSYYEQYF
TRBD1 | TRBJ1-3 | TRBV11-2 | NA | TGTGCCAGCAGCCGCTCGACAGGGAGGTCTGGAAACACCATATATTTT | CASSRSTGRSGNTIYF
TRBD1 | TRBJ1-4 | TRBV6-6 | few | TGTGCCAGCAGTTATGGGACAGGTGAAAAACTGTTTTTT | CASSYGTGEKLFF
NA | TRBJ1-1 | TRBV27 | few | TGTGCCAGCAGTTTATCGAGTGCGGGGGCAAGAACTGAAGCTTTCTTT | CASSLSSAGARTEAFF
TRBD1 | TRBJ1-1 | TRBV5-6 | NA | TGTGCCAGCAGCTTGGAGGGGACAGGGATAGCTTTCTTT | CASSLEGTGIAFF
TRBD1 | TRBJ2-7 | TRBV6-5 | few | TGTGCCAGTAGACCCGTCGGGACAGCCTACGAGCAGTACTTC | CASRPVGTAYEQYF
NA | TRBJ1-3 | TRBV9 | few | TGTGCCAGCAGCGTCCTAGGAAACACCATATATTTT | CASSVLGNTIYF
NA | TRBJ2-2 | TRBV4-1 | few | TGCGCCAGCAGCCAACCCTTATGGGACTCTTACACCGGGGAGCTGTTTTTT | CASSQPLWDSYTGELFF
NA | TRBJ2-4 | TRBV5-1 | NA | TGCGCCAGCAGCTTGGGGGCCAATCCCAACATTCAGTACTTC | CASSLGANPNIQYF
NA | TRBJ2-5 | TRBV11-1 | few | TGTGCCAGCAGCGCCGCAGGGGAAGAGACCCAGTACTTC | CASSAAGEETQYF
NA | TRBJ1-1 | TRBV20-1 | few | TGCAGTGCTAGTAGGTCACAGGAAGCTTTCTTT | CSASRSQEAFF
NA | TRBJ2-3 | TRBV30 | many | TGTGCCTCGACTTTGACAGATACGCAGTATTTT | CASTLTDTQYF
NA | TRBJ1-5 | TRBV2 | NA | TGTGCCAGCAGTGAATCGGTGTGGAGCAATCAGCCCCAGCATTTT | CASSESVWSNQPQHF